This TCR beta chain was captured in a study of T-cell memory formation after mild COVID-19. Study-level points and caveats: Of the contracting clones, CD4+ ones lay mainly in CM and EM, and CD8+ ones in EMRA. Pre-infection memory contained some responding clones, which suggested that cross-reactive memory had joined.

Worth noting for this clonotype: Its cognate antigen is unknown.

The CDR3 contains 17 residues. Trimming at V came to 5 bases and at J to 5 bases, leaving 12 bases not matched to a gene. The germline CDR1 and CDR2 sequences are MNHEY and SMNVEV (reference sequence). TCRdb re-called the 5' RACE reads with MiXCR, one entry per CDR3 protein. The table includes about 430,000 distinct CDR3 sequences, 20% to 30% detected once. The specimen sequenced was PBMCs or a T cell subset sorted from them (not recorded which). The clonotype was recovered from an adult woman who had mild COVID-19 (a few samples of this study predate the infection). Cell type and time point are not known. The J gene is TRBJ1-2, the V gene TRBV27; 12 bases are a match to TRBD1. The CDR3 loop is CASSVRDRGLNPYGYTF. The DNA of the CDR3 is TGTGCCAGCAGTGTCCGGGACAGGGGGCTCAACCCATATGGCTACACCTTC.